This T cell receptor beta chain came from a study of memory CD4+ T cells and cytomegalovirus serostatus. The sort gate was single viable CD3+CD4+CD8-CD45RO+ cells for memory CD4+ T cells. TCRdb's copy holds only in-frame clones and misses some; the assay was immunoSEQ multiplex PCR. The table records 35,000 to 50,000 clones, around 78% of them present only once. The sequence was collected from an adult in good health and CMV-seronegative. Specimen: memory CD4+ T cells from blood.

The CDR3 DNA follows: TGCGCCAGTGCCCTCTCCCCAACGGAACCCTCATATTTT. This codes for CASALSPTEPSYF. The J gene is TRBJ1-3, the V gene TRBV5-1; no firm D call. Germline CDR1 SGHRS, CDR2 YFSETQ. The germline V and J ends were trimmed by 8 bases and 15 bases, with 24 bases remaining between them. The CDR3 has 13 residues. Full variable domain (rest looked up from reference TRBV5-1 and TRBJ1-3): KAGVTQTPRYLIKTRGQQVTLSCSPISGHRSVSWYQQTPGQGLQFLFEYFSETQRNKGNFPGRFSGRQFSNSRSEMNVSTLELGDSALYLCASALSPTEPSYFGEGSWLTVV.